A single sample is the source of the 14 T cell receptor beta chains below, sequenced in a study of cytomegalovirus exposure and HLA in healthy donors. Researchers ran the PCR with 60 Vbeta and 13 Jbeta primers. TCRdb keeps only in-frame clones here, not all; method: immunoSEQ multiplex PCR. The sample contains about 160,000 clones, about four fifths of which appear only once. The sample was PBMCs. The receptors originated from a male donor in good health and CMV-seropositive.

V usage is TRBV30 and J usage is TRBJ1-6; the D gene is possibly TRBD1 (5 bases). The germline V gene encodes CDR1 GTSNPN and CDR2 SVGIG (reference sequence). This CDR3 has 17 residues. V lost 0 bases and J lost 0, with 12 bases in between. The CDR3 sequence: CAWSVVRTSSYNSPLHF. Written as DNA, the CDR3 is TGTGCCTGGAGTGTAGTACGGACAAGCTCCTATAATTCACCCCTCCACTTT.

The chain employs TRBV27 and TRBJ1-5; TRBD1 is a possible D gene (5 bases). Germline loops: CDR1 MNHEY, CDR2 SMNVEV (reference sequence). This CDR3 has 14 residues. V was shortened by 2 bases and J by 5 bases, with 10 bases between the two germline ends. This CDR3 reads CASSLGAGYQPQHF. The CDR3 coding sequence is TGTGCCAGCAGTTTAGGGGCAGGGTATCAGCCCCAGCATTTT.

As DNA, the CDR3 is TGCGCCAGCAGCTTGGGAGGGTTTGATGAGCAGTTCTTC. Protein product: CASSLGGFDEQFF. The rearrangement joins TRBV5-1 to TRBJ2-1; D possibly corresponds to TRBD2 (5 bases). This CDR3 spans 13 amino acids. Germline values: CDR1 SGHRS, CDR2 YFSETQ. V was shortened by 0 bases and J by 8 bases, with 9 bases between the two germline ends.

This clone has a handful of counts. The chain recombines TRBV28 with TRBJ1-1; 7 bases match TRBD1. V dropped 6 bases and J dropped 8; count of bases not matched to a gene: 6. The germline V gene encodes CDR1 MDHEN and CDR2 SYDVKM. This CDR3 is 12 amino acids long. CDR3 coding DNA: TGTGCCAGCAGCCAGGGGACAGAGGAAGCTTTCTTT. This gives the protein CASSQGTEEAFF.

The rearrangement uses TRBV19 and TRBJ2-3; D might be TRBD2 (6 bases). CDR1 is LNHDA, CDR2 SQIVND, per germline (reference sequence). The V gene lost 2 bases and the J gene lost 4 bases, with 19 bases spanning the gap. CDR3 length: 17 residues. The CDR3 region is CASSINSGGTAPDTQYF. CDR3 in DNA: TGTGCCAGTAGTATAAATTCTGGAGGGACTGCTCCAGATACGCAGTATTTT.

This sequence joins TRBV7-8 and TRBJ1-6; D remains unclear. V was pared by 7 bases and J by 6 bases, with 13 bases between. CDR1 SGHVS and CDR2 FQNEAQ come from the germline V gene. The CDR3 consists of 14 residues. This CDR3 reads CASKVGQANSPLHF. The CDR3 DNA sequence: TGTGCCAGCAAGGTTGGCCAGGCTAATTCACCCCTCCACTTT.

The V call is TRBV5-4, the J call TRBJ2-5; 10 bases align to TRBD2. CDR3 length: 16 amino acids. The V and J ends lost 5 bases and 2 bases, in that order; junction bases with no gene match: 9. Germline V gives CDR1 SGHNT, CDR2 YYREEE (reference sequence). CDR3 loop: CASREATSGFQETQYF. DNA for the CDR3: TGTGCCAGCAGAGAGGCGACTAGCGGGTTTCAAGAGACCCAGTACTTC.

The J gene is TRBJ2-1, the V gene TRBV28, with D hard to call. CDR1 is MDHEN, CDR2 SYDVKM, per germline. With 1 base removed from V and 5 bases from J, the gap between germline ends came to 6 bases. CDR3 size: 13 residues. CDR3 coding DNA: TGTGCCAGCAGTTTATACACCAACAATGAGCAGTTCTTC. Translated, it gives CASSLYTNNEQFF.

This chain joins TRBV5-5 and TRBJ1-1; perhaps TRBD1 as D (5 bases). This CDR3 has 15 residues. The ends were cut back, 0 bases at V and 0 bases at J, with 9 bases in the middle. CDR1 and CDR2 (germline): SGHKS, YYEKEE (reference sequence). The DNA for the CDR3 is TGTGCCAGCAGCTTGGCTGGGGCTATGAACACTGAAGCTTTCTTT. This translates into CASSLAGAMNTEAFF.

The rearrangement uses TRBV5-1 and TRBJ1-2; 8 bases map to TRBD1. V shed 0 bases and J 6 bases; nucleotides not matched to a gene: 4. The CDR3 totals 14 residues. Germline values: CDR1 SGHRS, CDR2 YFSETQ. In DNA form, the CDR3 reads TGCGCCAGCAGCTTGGAAGTGACAGGGGATGGCTACACCTTC. The encoded protein is CASSLEVTGDGYTF. Variable domain in full (rest from reference TRBV5-1 and TRBJ1-2): KAGVTQTPRYLIKTRGQQVTLSCSPISGHRSVSWYQQTPGQGLQFLFEYFSETQRNKGNFPGRFSGRQFSNSRSEMNVSTLELGDSALYLCASSLEVTGDGYTFGSGTRLTVV.

This clone was seen a single time. The gene calls are TRBV28 and TRBJ1-5; the match to TRBD1 covers 8 bases. This CDR3 has 14 residues. V lost 9 bases and J lost 0; bases outside the gene matches: 4. In germline, CDR1 is MDHEN, CDR2 SYDVKM. CDR3 loop: CASNTGGSNQPQHF. CDR3 bases: TGTGCCAGTAATACAGGGGGTAGCAATCAGCCCCAGCATTTT.

The CDR3 sequence is CASSSYRVNDEQYF. The CDR3 DNA sequence: TGTGCCAGCAGTTCCTACCGGGTTAACGACGAGCAGTACTTC. The chain couples TRBV27 to TRBJ2-7; D call uncertain. Germline loops: CDR1 MNHEY, CDR2 SMNVEV (reference sequence). The ends were cut back, 4 bases at V and 5 bases at J, with 15 bases in the middle. The CDR3 loop spans 14 amino acids.

The genes are TRBV11-2 and TRBJ1-3; a weak D match, TRBD1 (5 bases). V shed 5 bases and J shed 2 bases, with 13 bases lying between them. The CDR3 runs to 15 residues. Germline CDR1 and CDR2: SGHAT and FQNNGV. CDR3 loop: CASSPTGSPGNTIYF. The CDR3 DNA reads TGTGCCAGCAGCCCCACAGGCAGCCCTGGAAACACCATATATTTT. The whole variable domain, filled in from reference TRBV11-2 and TRBJ1-3, reads EAGVAQSPRYKIIEKRQSVAFWCNPISGHATLYWYQQILGQGPKLLIQFQNNGVVDDSQLPKDRFSAERLKGVDSTLKIQPAKLEDSAVYLCASSPTGSPGNTIYFGEGSWLTVV.

The V call is TRBV5-4, the J call TRBJ2-5; D is undetermined. CDR3 length equals 13 residues. Germline V lookup: CDR1 SGHNT, CDR2 YYREEE (reference sequence). V was cut by 4 bases and J by 5 bases, with 12 bases left in between. The CDR3 loop reads CASSQATDETQYF. DNA of the CDR3: TGTGCCAGCAGCCAAGCGACTGATGAGACCCAGTACTTC.